These 13 T cell receptor beta chains originate from one sample sequenced in a study of cytomegalovirus exposure and HLA in healthy donors (dated by TCRdb to about 2017). The library was obtained by the immunoSEQ multiplex PCR assay. For the multiplex PCR, a mixture combining 60 forward primers for TCR Vbeta segments and 13 reverse primers for TCR Jbeta segments was used. TCRdb carries this immuneACCESS record with in-frame sequences only. Its versions omit some clonotypes, under half of them owing to an unresolved V gene in the studies checked, with the rest unexplained. This sample has roughly 190,000 clones in its table, and around 77% of those were observed once. Clones ranked in the top ten supply around 1.6% of the sample. Input material: PBMCs. These receptors came from a young woman in good health and CMV-seronegative.

The J gene is TRBJ2-7, the V gene TRBV6-5, with TRBD2 matching over 7 bases. Germline-derived CDR1 and CDR2 are MNHEY and SVGAGI. V was pared by 5 bases and J by 3 bases, with 10 bases of the junction left unmatched. CDR3 length: 15 residues. The CDR3 DNA reads as TGTGCCAGCAGTCCAGGGACTACACGCAGCTACGAGCAGTACTTC. This encodes CASSPGTTRSYEQYF.

V gene TRBV19 combines with J gene TRBJ2-3; 9 bases fit TRBD1. This CDR3 region has 16 residues. The trim removed 7 bases at V and 2 bases at J, leaving 10 bases unmatched. Germline V gives CDR1 LNHDA, CDR2 SQIVND (reference sequence). The DNA of the CDR3 is TGTGCCAGTAAAAATCCGGGACAGGGAAACACAGATACGCAGTATTTT. The encoded protein is CASKNPGQGNTDTQYF.

The chain has TRBV9 and TRBJ2-2; 9 bases map to TRBD2. The germline V gene encodes CDR1 SGDLS and CDR2 YYNGEE. The CDR3 spans 16 residues. Germline trimming cut 2 bases from V and 0 bases from J; bases unmatched to any gene: 2. The CDR3 loop reads CASSVSSGTNTGELFF. The CDR3 DNA reads as TGTGCCAGCAGCGTTTCTAGCGGGACGAACACCGGGGAGCTGTTTTTT. The full variable domain, its missing parts supplied by reference TRBV9 and TRBJ2-2, is DSGVTQTPKHLITATGQRVTLRCSPRSGDLSVYWYQQSLDQGLQFLIQYYNGEERAKGNILERFSAQQFPDLHSELNLSSLELGDSALYFCASSVSSGTNTGELFFGEGSRLTVL.

This sequence joins TRBV5-4 and TRBJ1-2, with D unclear. Germline CDR1 is SGHNT and CDR2 is YYREEE (reference sequence). This CDR3 region has 12 residues. V lost 1 base, J lost 5 bases, and 6 bases lay in between. The CDR3 region has the DNA TGTGCCAGCAGCTTGACACCTTATGGCTACACCTTC. Translation: CASSLTPYGYTF.

This clone has only a few counts. The rearrangement uses TRBV7-9 and TRBJ1-4; D is unresolved. The CDR3 sequence is 12 residues long. The V end lost 8 bases, the J end lost 7 bases, and 11 bases lay between the germline ends. CDR1 and CDR2 (germline): SEHNR, FQNEAQ (reference sequence). The CDR3 here is CASEGGGEKLFF. The CDR3 nucleotides read TGTGCCAGCGAGGGTGGTGGTGAAAAACTGTTTTTT. Full variable domain (missing parts from reference TRBV7-9 and TRBJ1-4): DTGVSQNPRHKITKRGQNVTFRCDPISEHNRLYWYRQTLGQGPEFLTYFQNEAQLEKSRLLSDRFSAERPKGSFSTLEIQRTEQGDSAMYLCASEGGGEKLFFGSGTQLSVL.

DNA of the CDR3: TGTGCCAGCAGTTCCTACAGGGGGCTCAATGAAAAACTGTTTTTT. This translates into CASSSYRGLNEKLFF. The chain recombines TRBV27 with TRBJ1-4; 9 positions match TRBD1. The CDR3 loop spans 15 amino acids. V was pared by 4 bases and J by 5 bases, with 5 bases of the junction left unmatched. The germline V gene has CDR1 MNHEY and CDR2 SMNVEV (reference sequence).

The CDR3 loop is CASSGLQGGELFF. The CDR3 nucleotides read TGCGCCAGCTCGGGACTCCAGGGCGGGGAGCTGTTTTTT. V gene TRBV10-1 combines with J gene TRBJ2-2; TRBD2 is a possible D gene (6 bases). CDR3 length: 13 amino acids. V lost 8 bases, J lost 7 bases, and 14 bases lay in between. CDR1 and CDR2 (germline): WNHNN, SYGVQD (reference sequence).

The chain recombines TRBV27 with TRBJ1-4; tentatively, D is TRBD1 (5 bases). The CDR3 consists of 16 residues. The V gene's germline CDR1 is MNHEY and CDR2 SMNVEV (reference sequence). Deletions cut 2 bases from V and 0 bases from J, with 10 bases between. CDR3 protein: CASSLVAGATNEKLFF. CDR3 DNA: TGTGCCAGCAGTTTAGTTGCGGGGGCAACTAATGAAAAACTGTTTTTT.

This clone has just one count. The chain couples TRBV11-2 to TRBJ1-5, with D possibly matching TRBD1 (5 bases). This CDR3 is 14 amino acids long. The germline V and J ends were trimmed by 4 bases and 3 bases, with 10 bases remaining between them. Germline assignment: CDR1 SGHAT and CDR2 FQNNGV. CDR3 coding DNA: TGTGCCAGCAGCTATGCGGGGCCCAATCAGCCCCAGCATTTT. Protein: CASSYAGPNQPQHF.

This clone was counted between two and nine times. CDR3 bases: TGTGCCAGCAGCAAAGGAATCCAGCGGGGGTCGTACAATGAGCAGTTCTTC. This encodes CASSKGIQRGSYNEQFF. The chain joins TRBV7-9 to TRBJ2-1; 8 nucleotides match TRBD2. The V gene's germline CDR1 is SEHNR and CDR2 FQNEAQ (reference sequence). This CDR3 is 17 amino acids long. The trim removed 5 bases at V and 4 bases at J, leaving 13 bases unmatched.

The rearrangement joins TRBV11-2 to TRBJ2-1, with TRBD2 as a possible D gene (5 bases). This CDR3 has 16 amino acids. V lost 4 bases, J lost 0 bases, and 13 bases lay in between. Germline loops: CDR1 SGHAT, CDR2 FQNNGV. CDR3 nucleotides: TGTGCCAGCAGCTCCTCCGGCGGAGGCTCCTACAATGAGCAGTTCTTC. This sequence encodes CASSSSGGGSYNEQFF.

The chain is built from TRBV4-1 and TRBJ1-5; D may be TRBD1 (5 bases). Germline lookup yields CDR1 MGHRA and CDR2 YSYEKL. V was shortened by 0 bases and J by 2 bases, with 14 bases between the two germline ends. The CDR3 is 17 residues long. This chain's CDR3 is CASSQDPPQGGNQPQHF. As DNA, the CDR3 is TGCGCCAGCAGCCAAGATCCCCCCCAGGGTGGCAATCAGCCCCAGCATTTT.

The V gene is TRBV6-1, the J gene TRBJ1-1, with 7 bases lining up with TRBD1. V lost 4 bases to trimming and J lost 5 bases; unmatched junction nucleotides: 7. CDR3 size: 14 residues. The germline CDR1 and CDR2 sequences are MNHNS and SASEGT. CDR3 bases: TGTGCCAGCAGTGTTGGACAGGCGCGGACTGAAGCTTTCTTT. Encoded protein: CASSVGQARTEAFF.